This TCR beta chain came from a study of blood T cell repertoires in COVID-19. Looking at the study overall: Whether acute or convalescent, the COVID-19 samples came from the United States, Italy and Spain. The cDNA or gDNA used as material had been derived from T cells, B-cell-depleted T cells, or PBMCs.

As originally analysed: Nucleated cell number was recorded as an estimate derived from reference gene primer amplification. Assay: immunoSEQ multiplex PCR; the TCRdb copy retains only in-frame clones and omits some. V and J calls plus clone size are reproduced from that table; the DNA served to infer D and trimming. The sample lists fewer than 200,000 clones; roughly nine tenths were seen once. There are 16 residues in the CDR3. Germline loops: CDR1 SGHVS, CDR2 FQNEAQ. V dropped 5 bases and J dropped 0 bases, with 13 bases sitting between them. The clonotype originates from a man aged 65-85 years with active or convalescent COVID-19. Sequenced input: peripheral blood. The gene calls are TRBV7-8 and TRBJ2-2; D is unclear. CDR3 sequence (DNA): TGTGCCAGCAGCCTATGGGCCGGAACGAACACCGGGGAGCTGTTTTTT. As protein: CASSLWAGTNTGELFF.